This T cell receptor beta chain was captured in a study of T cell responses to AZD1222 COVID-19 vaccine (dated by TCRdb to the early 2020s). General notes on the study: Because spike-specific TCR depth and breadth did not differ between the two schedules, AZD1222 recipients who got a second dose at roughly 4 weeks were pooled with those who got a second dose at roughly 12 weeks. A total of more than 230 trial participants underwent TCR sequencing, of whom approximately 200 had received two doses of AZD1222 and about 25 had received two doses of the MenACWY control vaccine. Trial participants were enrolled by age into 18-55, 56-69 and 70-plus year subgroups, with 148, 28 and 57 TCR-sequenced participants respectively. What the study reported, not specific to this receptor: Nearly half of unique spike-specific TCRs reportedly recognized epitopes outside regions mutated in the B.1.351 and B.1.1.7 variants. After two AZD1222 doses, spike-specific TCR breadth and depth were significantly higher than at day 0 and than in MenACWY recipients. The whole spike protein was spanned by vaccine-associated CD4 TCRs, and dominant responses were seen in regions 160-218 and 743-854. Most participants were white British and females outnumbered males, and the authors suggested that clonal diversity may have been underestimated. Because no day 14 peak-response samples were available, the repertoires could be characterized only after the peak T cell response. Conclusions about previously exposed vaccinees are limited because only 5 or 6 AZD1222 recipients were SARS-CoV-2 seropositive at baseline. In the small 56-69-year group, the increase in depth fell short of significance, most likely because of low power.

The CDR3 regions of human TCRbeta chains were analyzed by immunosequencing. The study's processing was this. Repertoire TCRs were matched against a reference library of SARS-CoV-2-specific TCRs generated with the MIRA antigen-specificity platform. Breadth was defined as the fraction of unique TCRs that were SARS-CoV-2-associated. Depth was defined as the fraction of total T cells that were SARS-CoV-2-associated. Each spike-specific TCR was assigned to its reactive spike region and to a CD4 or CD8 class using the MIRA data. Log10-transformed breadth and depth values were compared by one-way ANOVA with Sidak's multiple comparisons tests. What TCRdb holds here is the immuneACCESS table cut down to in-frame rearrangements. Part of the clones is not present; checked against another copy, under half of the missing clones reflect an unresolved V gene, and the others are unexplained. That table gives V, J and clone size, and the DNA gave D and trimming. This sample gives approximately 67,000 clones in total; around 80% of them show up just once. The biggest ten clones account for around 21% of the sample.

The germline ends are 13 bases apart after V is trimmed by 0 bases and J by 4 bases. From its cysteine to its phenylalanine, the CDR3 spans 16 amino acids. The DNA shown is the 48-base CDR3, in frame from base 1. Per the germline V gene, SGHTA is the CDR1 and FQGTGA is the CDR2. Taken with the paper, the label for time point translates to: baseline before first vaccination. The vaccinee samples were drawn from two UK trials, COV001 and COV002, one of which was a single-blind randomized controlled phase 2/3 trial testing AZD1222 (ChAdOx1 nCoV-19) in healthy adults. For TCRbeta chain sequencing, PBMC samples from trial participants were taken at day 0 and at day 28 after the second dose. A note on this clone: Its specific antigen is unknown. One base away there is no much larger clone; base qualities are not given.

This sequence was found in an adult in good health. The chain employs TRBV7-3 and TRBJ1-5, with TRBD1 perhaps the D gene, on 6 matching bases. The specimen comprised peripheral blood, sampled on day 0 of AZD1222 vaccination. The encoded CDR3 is CASSLTTGLTNQPQHF. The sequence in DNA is TGTGCCAGCAGCTTAACTACAGGGCTTACAAATCAGCCCCAGCATTTT.